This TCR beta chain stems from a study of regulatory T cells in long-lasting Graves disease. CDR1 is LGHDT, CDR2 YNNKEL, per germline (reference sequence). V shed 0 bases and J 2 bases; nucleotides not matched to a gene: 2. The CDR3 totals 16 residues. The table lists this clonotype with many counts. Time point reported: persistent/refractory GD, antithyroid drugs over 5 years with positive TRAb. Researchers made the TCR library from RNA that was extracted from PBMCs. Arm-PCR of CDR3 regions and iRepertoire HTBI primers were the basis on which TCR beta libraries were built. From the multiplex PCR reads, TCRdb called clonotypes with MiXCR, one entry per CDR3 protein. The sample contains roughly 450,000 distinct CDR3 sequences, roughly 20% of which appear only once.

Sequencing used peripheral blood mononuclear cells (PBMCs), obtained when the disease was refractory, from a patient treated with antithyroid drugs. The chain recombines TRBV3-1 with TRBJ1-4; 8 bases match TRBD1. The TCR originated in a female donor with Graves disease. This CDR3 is CASSQDRQGTNEKLFF. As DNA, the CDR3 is TGTGCCAGCAGCCAAGATAGACAGGGGACTAATGAAAAACTGTTTTTT.